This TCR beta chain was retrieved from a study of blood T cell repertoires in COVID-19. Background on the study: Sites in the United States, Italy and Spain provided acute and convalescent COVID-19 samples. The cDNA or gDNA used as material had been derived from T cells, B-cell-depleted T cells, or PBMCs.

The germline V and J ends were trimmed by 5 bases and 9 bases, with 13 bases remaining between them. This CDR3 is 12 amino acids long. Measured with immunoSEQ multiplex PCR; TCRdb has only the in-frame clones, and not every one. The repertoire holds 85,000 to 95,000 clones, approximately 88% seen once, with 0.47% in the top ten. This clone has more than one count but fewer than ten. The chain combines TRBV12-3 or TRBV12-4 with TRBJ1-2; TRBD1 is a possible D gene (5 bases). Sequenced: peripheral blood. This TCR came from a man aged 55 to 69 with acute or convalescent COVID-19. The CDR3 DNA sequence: TGTGCCAGCAGTCCCACGGGGGGAAGCTACACCTTC. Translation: CASSPTGGSYTF.